This T cell receptor (beta chain) was retrieved from a study of T cells in Graves' hyperthyroidism and ophthalmopathy. There were TCR beta CDR3 regions amplified from RNA transcripts. Primed by the HTBI set, a first-round RT-PCR was run on the TCR CDR3. Each CDR3 protein gets one entry after TCRdb re-called the multiplex PCR reads with MiXCR. The sample holds 400,000 or so distinct CDR3 sequences, roughly an eighth seen once. V was cut by 0 bases and J by 3 bases, with 15 bases left in between. This CDR3 is 17 amino acids long. Germline V gene sequence: CDR1 MNHEY, CDR2 SMNVEV (reference sequence). This clonotype was observed a handful of times.

The receptor comes from a man aged 50 to 60 with Graves' ophthalmopathy. The V call is TRBV27, the J call TRBJ1-5, with a weak D call TRBD1 (6 bases). Source material: blood. CDR3 sequence: CASSLSVGGLVNQPQHF. CDR3 DNA sequence: TGTGCCAGCAGTTTATCTGTTGGGGGGCTGGTCAATCAGCCCCAGCATTTT.